This T cell receptor beta chain was found in a study of cytomegalovirus exposure and HLA in healthy donors. General study findings and limits: Presence/absence analysis assumed near-uniform sequencing depth across donors. The later analysis indicated that the majority of CMV-associated TCR beta chains appeared HLA-restricted. A later analysis reportedly found fewer N-insertions in an Asian-associated ancestry cluster than the roughly 670-donor mean.

Primers: 60 Vbeta forward and 13 Jbeta reverse. The repertoire was sequenced with immunoSEQ multiplex PCR; TCRdb's copy has only in-frame clones and lacks some. Among under 200,000 clones listed, around four fifths were seen once. Note on this clone: Antigen: not known.

CDR1 and CDR2 (germline): MNHNS, SASEGT. The CDR3 extends over 12 amino acids. Trimming removed 7 bases from V and 8 bases from J; junction bases left unmatched: 5. The specimen sequenced was PBMCs. The chain has TRBV6-1 and TRBJ1-2; 9 nucleotides align to TRBD1. The receptor was derived from a man aged 30 to 45 in good health and CMV-seronegative. The CDR3 is CASKGTGIGYTF. CDR3 DNA: TGTGCCAGCAAAGGGACAGGGATAGGCTACACCTTC.